The rows below give T cell receptor beta chains drawn from one sample of a study of blood T cell repertoires in COVID-19. Profiled with immunoSEQ multiplex PCR; TCRdb holds only in-frame clones, not every one. The table lists about 300,000 clones, about 91% of them singletons. Sequencing was carried out using peripheral blood. Receptors were obtained from a woman under 40 who had recovered from COVID-19. The CDR3 runs from the conserved cysteine through the conserved F or W. Each record gives: CDR3 DNA, CDR3 protein, D gene, V gene, clone size, J gene, CDR3 length. D genes are given only for firm matches. Not every row has a clone size; where given, it reads once, few, many or a size class.

CDR3nt: TGCGCCAGCAGTTTACAGGGGGGGAACACTGAAGCTTTCTTT
CDR3aa: CASSLQGGNTEAFF
d_gene: TRBD1
v_gene: TRBV4-1
abundance: .
j_gene: TRBJ1-1
len: 14

CDR3nt: TGCGCCAGCAGCTTGAGACAGGGGTATTCACCCCTCCACTTT
CDR3aa: CASSLRQGYSPLHF
d_gene: TRBD1
v_gene: TRBV5-1
abundance: few
j_gene: TRBJ1-6
len: 14

CDR3nt: TGTGCCAGCTCACCTGGAGGACAGGCGAACACCGGGGAGCTGTTTTTT
CDR3aa: CASSPGGQANTGELFF
d_gene: TRBD1
v_gene: TRBV18
abundance: .
j_gene: TRBJ2-2
len: 16

CDR3nt: TGCGCCAGCAGAGCAGTACAGGGGGGCTACGAGCAGTACTTC
CDR3aa: CASRAVQGGYEQYF
d_gene: TRBD1
v_gene: TRBV5-1
abundance: .
j_gene: TRBJ2-7
len: 14

CDR3nt: TGTGCCAGCAGCGAGACAGGGTTTGGCTACACCTTC
CDR3aa: CASSETGFGYTF
d_gene: TRBD1
v_gene: TRBV5-5
abundance: .
j_gene: TRBJ1-2
len: 12

CDR3nt: TGTGCCAGCACCACAGGACAGGTTAGGACTGAAGCTTTCTTT
CDR3aa: CASTTGQVRTEAFF
d_gene: TRBD1
v_gene: TRBV3-1/TRBV3-2
abundance: .
j_gene: TRBJ1-1
len: 14

CDR3nt: TGCGCCAGCAGCTTGGTACCAGGCCCTAACTATGGCTACACCTTC
CDR3aa: CASSLVPGPNYGYTF
d_gene: .
v_gene: TRBV5-1
abundance: .
j_gene: TRBJ1-2
len: 15

CDR3nt: TGTGCCAGCAGTTCCGTGAGGGGGATTAGCGGGGGAGCTTCCTACGAGCAGTACTTC
CDR3aa: CASSSVRGISGGASYEQYF
d_gene: TRBD2
v_gene: TRBV13
abundance: .
j_gene: TRBJ2-7
len: 19

CDR3nt: TGTGCCAGCAGCTTATCCCTAGGTCCTAATGAGCAGTTCTTC
CDR3aa: CASSLSLGPNEQFF
d_gene: .
v_gene: TRBV5-4
abundance: .
j_gene: TRBJ2-1
len: 14

CDR3nt: TGTGCCAGCAGCTTATCCTTCTACGAGCAGTACTTC
CDR3aa: CASSLSFYEQYF
d_gene: .
v_gene: TRBV7-9
abundance: .
j_gene: TRBJ2-7
len: 12

CDR3nt: TGTGCCAGCACCCTTACAGGGGGCGAGGCCGGGGAGCTGTTTTTT
CDR3aa: CASTLTGGEAGELFF
d_gene: TRBD1
v_gene: TRBV7-2
abundance: once
j_gene: TRBJ2-2
len: 15

CDR3nt: TGTGCCAGCAGCTTAGGTCCCGGGACACTACAAGAGACCCAGTACTTC
CDR3aa: CASSLGPGTLQETQYF
d_gene: .
v_gene: TRBV7-2
abundance: .
j_gene: TRBJ2-5
len: 16

CDR3nt: TGTGCCAGCAGCTCAAATAAATTTTCAGGGGGCGACAGTGAAAAACTGTTTTTT
CDR3aa: CASSSNKFSGGDSEKLFF
d_gene: TRBD1
v_gene: TRBV9
abundance: .
j_gene: TRBJ1-4
len: 18

CDR3nt: TGTGCCAGCAGCCAAGCCCTTGGGGCAGGAAGGGACAATGAGCAGTTCTTC
CDR3aa: CASSQALGAGRDNEQFF
d_gene: .
v_gene: TRBV3-1/TRBV3-2
abundance: once
j_gene: TRBJ2-1
len: 17

CDR3nt: TGTGCCATCAGTGAGCGCACAGAGAATCAGCCCCAGCATTTT
CDR3aa: CAISERTENQPQHF
d_gene: .
v_gene: TRBV10-3
abundance: .
j_gene: TRBJ1-5
len: 14

CDR3nt: TGTGCCAGTAGTGGACAGGGGGCCACCGGGGAGCTGTTTTTT
CDR3aa: CASSGQGATGELFF
d_gene: TRBD1
v_gene: TRBV19
abundance: .
j_gene: TRBJ2-2
len: 14

CDR3nt: TGTGCCAGTACCCCCCGGGGGGGGAACACTGAAGCTTTCTTT
CDR3aa: CASTPRGGNTEAFF
d_gene: .
v_gene: TRBV19
abundance: few
j_gene: TRBJ1-1
len: 14

CDR3nt: TGTGCCAGCAGCACAGGGGGCATCGCAGATACGCAGTATTTT
CDR3aa: CASSTGGIADTQYF
d_gene: TRBD1
v_gene: TRBV7-2
abundance: once
j_gene: TRBJ2-3
len: 14

CDR3nt: TGTGCCAGCAGTTTAAACGAACAGGGGGGATCACCCCTCCACTTT
CDR3aa: CASSLNEQGGSPLHF
d_gene: TRBD1
v_gene: TRBV28
abundance: .
j_gene: TRBJ1-6
len: 15

CDR3nt: TGTGCCAGCAGCCGCCCCGGAGAGGCAGAAGCTTTCTTT
CDR3aa: CASSRPGEAEAFF
d_gene: .
v_gene: TRBV14
abundance: .
j_gene: TRBJ1-1
len: 13

CDR3nt: TGTGCCAGCAGCCAAGATAGCCTCGAATTGGTTCGGGCTGAAGCTTTCTTT
CDR3aa: CASSQDSLELVRAEAFF
d_gene: .
v_gene: TRBV4-2
abundance: .
j_gene: TRBJ1-1
len: 17

CDR3nt: TGTGCCAGCAGTTTATACAGAGATACGCAGTATTTT
CDR3aa: CASSLYRDTQYF
d_gene: .
v_gene: TRBV12-3/TRBV12-4
abundance: .
j_gene: TRBJ2-3
len: 12

CDR3nt: TGTGCCAGCAGCGTAGAAAGCGGGGGCTTCTCTGGGGCCAACGTCCTGACTTTC
CDR3aa: CASSVESGGFSGANVLTF
d_gene: TRBD2
v_gene: TRBV9
abundance: .
j_gene: TRBJ2-6
len: 18

CDR3nt: TGTGCCAGCAGCCGTCCGGGGGGGCGCGGCTACAATGAGCAGTTCTTC
CDR3aa: CASSRPGGRGYNEQFF
d_gene: TRBD2
v_gene: TRBV3-1/TRBV3-2
abundance: .
j_gene: TRBJ2-1
len: 16

CDR3nt: TGTGCCAGCTCTTCGGGACAGGGCGAGAGTCAGCCCCAGCATTTT
CDR3aa: CASSSGQGESQPQHF
d_gene: TRBD1
v_gene: TRBV27
abundance: .
j_gene: TRBJ1-5
len: 15

CDR3nt: TGTGCCAGCACACAAGGGGCGCAGCTGTCAACTAATGAAAAACTGTTTTTT
CDR3aa: CASTQGAQLSTNEKLFF
d_gene: .
v_gene: TRBV18
abundance: .
j_gene: TRBJ1-4
len: 17

CDR3nt: TGTGCCAGCAGCCAAGCTGGGACAGAGGTAAAACTGTTTTTT
CDR3aa: CASSQAGTEVKLFF
d_gene: TRBD1
v_gene: TRBV4-2
abundance: .
j_gene: TRBJ1-4
len: 14

CDR3nt: TGCGCCAGCAGCCGCTCCGGGACAGGGGTCAATGAGCAGTTCTTC
CDR3aa: CASSRSGTGVNEQFF
d_gene: TRBD1
v_gene: TRBV4-3
abundance: .
j_gene: TRBJ2-1
len: 15

CDR3nt: TGTGCCAGCAGCCGCACCGGAATCTGGGACAGAAGTATGAACACTGAAGCTTTCTTT
CDR3aa: CASSRTGIWDRSMNTEAFF
d_gene: TRBD1
v_gene: TRBV7-3
abundance: .
j_gene: TRBJ1-1
len: 19

CDR3nt: TGTGCCAGCAGCCTGACAGGGGGCGCATTTGGCTACACCTTC
CDR3aa: CASSLTGGAFGYTF
d_gene: TRBD1
v_gene: TRBV28
abundance: .
j_gene: TRBJ1-2
len: 14

CDR3nt: TGCGCCAGCGGGACTAGCGGGGCTCCCCAAGAGACCCAGTACTTC
CDR3aa: CASGTSGAPQETQYF
d_gene: TRBD2
v_gene: TRBV5-1
abundance: .
j_gene: TRBJ2-5
len: 15

CDR3nt: TGTGCCAGCAGCTTAGCGGGCCCCACAGATACGCAGTATTTT
CDR3aa: CASSLAGPTDTQYF
d_gene: .
v_gene: TRBV7-9
abundance: .
j_gene: TRBJ2-3
len: 14

CDR3nt: TGTGCCAGCAGCGTTTTTGACAGGCAAAACAATGAGCAGTTCTTC
CDR3aa: CASSVFDRQNNEQFF
d_gene: .
v_gene: TRBV6-4
abundance: .
j_gene: TRBJ2-1
len: 15

CDR3nt: TGTGCCAGCAGCCCGGGGAACACCGGGGAGCTGTTTTTT
CDR3aa: CASSPGNTGELFF
d_gene: .
v_gene: TRBV7-9
abundance: .
j_gene: TRBJ2-2
len: 13

CDR3nt: TGTGCCAGCAGCCAACTTATCTCTGGAAACACCATATATTTT
CDR3aa: CASSQLISGNTIYF
d_gene: .
v_gene: TRBV9
abundance: .
j_gene: TRBJ1-3
len: 14

CDR3nt: TGTGCCAGCAGCCCCGTCGTGGAGGGCTCCTACAATGAGCAGTTCTTC
CDR3aa: CASSPVVEGSYNEQFF
d_gene: .
v_gene: TRBV6-2/TRBV6-3
abundance: .
j_gene: TRBJ2-1
len: 16

CDR3nt: TGCGCCAGCCAAACTAGCGGGGGGGCCGTCGGGGAGCTGTTTTTT
CDR3aa: CASQTSGGAVGELFF
d_gene: TRBD2
v_gene: TRBV5-1
abundance: once
j_gene: TRBJ2-2
len: 15

CDR3nt: TGTGCCAGCAGTGAACGGCAGGGGGCATGGTATGGCTACACCTTC
CDR3aa: CASSERQGAWYGYTF
d_gene: TRBD1
v_gene: TRBV2
abundance: .
j_gene: TRBJ1-2
len: 15

CDR3nt: TGTGCCAGCAGACCGGGACAGGGAGATACGCAGTATTTT
CDR3aa: CASRPGQGDTQYF
d_gene: TRBD1
v_gene: TRBV12-3/TRBV12-4
abundance: once
j_gene: TRBJ2-3
len: 13

CDR3nt: TGTGCCAGCAGTTACAGGGGACTTTCAGACGAGCAGTACTTC
CDR3aa: CASSYRGLSDEQYF
d_gene: .
v_gene: TRBV6-6
abundance: .
j_gene: TRBJ2-7
len: 14

CDR3nt: TGTGCCAGCAGGGCGGAGGGGGCCACTGAAGCTTTCTTT
CDR3aa: CASRAEGATEAFF
d_gene: TRBD1
v_gene: TRBV2
abundance: .
j_gene: TRBJ1-1
len: 13

CDR3nt: TGCGCCAGCAGCTTTGAAACAGCCAGTGCTGGGACTGAAGCTTTCTTT
CDR3aa: CASSFETASAGTEAFF
d_gene: .
v_gene: TRBV5-1
abundance: .
j_gene: TRBJ1-1
len: 16

CDR3nt: TGTGCCAGCAGTGAGATAAGGAGGATTCAAGAGACCCAGTACTTC
CDR3aa: CASSEIRRIQETQYF
d_gene: .
v_gene: TRBV25-1
abundance: .
j_gene: TRBJ2-5
len: 15

CDR3nt: TGTGCCAGCTCACCAGGCGGGGGTACATCCTACAATGAGCAGTTCTTC
CDR3aa: CASSPGGGTSYNEQFF
d_gene: TRBD2
v_gene: TRBV18
abundance: .
j_gene: TRBJ2-1
len: 16

CDR3nt: TGTGCCAGCAGTTTCAGGGGGCGCAGTGAAAAACTGTTTTTT
CDR3aa: CASSFRGRSEKLFF
d_gene: TRBD1
v_gene: TRBV6-5
abundance: .
j_gene: TRBJ1-4
len: 14

CDR3nt: TGTGCCATCAGTGTTAAGGGGGCAACAGATACGCAGTATTTT
CDR3aa: CAISVKGATDTQYF
d_gene: TRBD1
v_gene: TRBV10-3
abundance: many
j_gene: TRBJ2-3
len: 14

CDR3nt: TGTGCCAGCAGCTCCCTACAGGGGTCGATTTCACCCCTCCACTTT
CDR3aa: CASSSLQGSISPLHF
d_gene: TRBD1
v_gene: TRBV7-2
abundance: .
j_gene: TRBJ1-6
len: 15

CDR3nt: TGCGCCAGCAGCCCCCTTACAGGGGGCAAAGGCTACGAGCAGTACTTC
CDR3aa: CASSPLTGGKGYEQYF
d_gene: TRBD1
v_gene: TRBV4-3
abundance: .
j_gene: TRBJ2-7
len: 16

CDR3nt: TGCGCCAGCAGCAGACTAACTAGCTCCTCCCAAGAGACCCAGTACTTC
CDR3aa: CASSRLTSSSQETQYF
d_gene: .
v_gene: TRBV5-1
abundance: .
j_gene: TRBJ2-5
len: 16

CDR3nt: TGTGCCATCAGACGACAGGGGCCGAACACTGAAGCTTTCTTT
CDR3aa: CAIRRQGPNTEAFF
d_gene: TRBD1
v_gene: TRBV10-3
abundance: .
j_gene: TRBJ1-1
len: 14

CDR3nt: TGTGCCTGGAGTGTCGGGAGCGGGGGGCCAATCCAAGAGACCCAGTACTTC
CDR3aa: CAWSVGSGGPIQETQYF
d_gene: TRBD2
v_gene: TRBV30
abundance: .
j_gene: TRBJ2-5
len: 17

CDR3nt: TGTGCCTGGAGTGGGGGACAGGGGTCCTCCCTTGGCAAAAACATTCAGTACTTC
CDR3aa: CAWSGGQGSSLGKNIQYF
d_gene: TRBD1
v_gene: TRBV30
abundance: .
j_gene: TRBJ2-4
len: 18

CDR3nt: TGTGCCAGCAGCTTACAGGGTTTAACTGAAGCTTTCTTT
CDR3aa: CASSLQGLTEAFF
d_gene: .
v_gene: TRBV13
abundance: .
j_gene: TRBJ1-1
len: 13

CDR3nt: TGTGCCAGTACGGTTTACTCTGGAAACACCATATATTTT
CDR3aa: CASTVYSGNTIYF
d_gene: .
v_gene: TRBV28
abundance: .
j_gene: TRBJ1-3
len: 13